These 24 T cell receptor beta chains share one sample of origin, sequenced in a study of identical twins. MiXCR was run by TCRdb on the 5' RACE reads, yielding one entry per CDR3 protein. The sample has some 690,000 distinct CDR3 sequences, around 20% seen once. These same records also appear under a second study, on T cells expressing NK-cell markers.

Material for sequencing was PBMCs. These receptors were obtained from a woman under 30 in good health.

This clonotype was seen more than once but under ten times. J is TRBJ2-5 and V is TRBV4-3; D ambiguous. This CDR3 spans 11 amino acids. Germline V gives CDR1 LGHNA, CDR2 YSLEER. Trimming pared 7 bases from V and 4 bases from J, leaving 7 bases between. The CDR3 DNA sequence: TGCGCCAGCAACTACCGAGAGACCCAGTACTTC. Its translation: CASNYRETQYF.

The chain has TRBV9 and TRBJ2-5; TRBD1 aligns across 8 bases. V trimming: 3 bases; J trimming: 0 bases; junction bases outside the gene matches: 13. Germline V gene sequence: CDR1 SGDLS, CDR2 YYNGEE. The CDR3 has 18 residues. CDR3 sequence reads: CASSARGAGGLYQETQYF. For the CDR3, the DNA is TGTGCCAGCAGCGCCCGAGGGGCAGGGGGCTTGTACCAAGAGACCCAGTACTTC.

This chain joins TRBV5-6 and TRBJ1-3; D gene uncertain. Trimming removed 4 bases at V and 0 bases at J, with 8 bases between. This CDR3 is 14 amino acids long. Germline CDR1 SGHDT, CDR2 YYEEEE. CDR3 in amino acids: CASSVRGSGNTIYF. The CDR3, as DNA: TGTGCCAGCAGCGTCCGTGGCTCTGGAAACACCATATATTTT.

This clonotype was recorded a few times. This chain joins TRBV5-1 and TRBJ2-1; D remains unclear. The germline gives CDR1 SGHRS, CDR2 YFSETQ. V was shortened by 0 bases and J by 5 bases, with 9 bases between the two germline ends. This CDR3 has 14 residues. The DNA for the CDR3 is TGCGCCAGCAGCTTGGCCAAAGACGACAATGAGCAGTTCTTC. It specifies CASSLAKDDNEQFF.

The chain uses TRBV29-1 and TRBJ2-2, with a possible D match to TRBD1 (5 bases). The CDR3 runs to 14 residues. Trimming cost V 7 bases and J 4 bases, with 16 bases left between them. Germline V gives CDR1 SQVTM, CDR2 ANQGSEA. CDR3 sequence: CSGVQGEITGELFF. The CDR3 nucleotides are TGCAGCGGGGTCCAGGGTGAAATCACCGGGGAGCTGTTTTTT.

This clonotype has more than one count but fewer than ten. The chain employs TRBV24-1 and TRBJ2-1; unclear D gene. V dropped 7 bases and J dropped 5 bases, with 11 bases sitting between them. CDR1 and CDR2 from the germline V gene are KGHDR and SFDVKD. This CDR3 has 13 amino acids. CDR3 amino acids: CATSLSKNNEQFF. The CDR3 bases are TGTGCCACCAGCCTGTCCAAAAACAATGAGCAGTTCTTC.

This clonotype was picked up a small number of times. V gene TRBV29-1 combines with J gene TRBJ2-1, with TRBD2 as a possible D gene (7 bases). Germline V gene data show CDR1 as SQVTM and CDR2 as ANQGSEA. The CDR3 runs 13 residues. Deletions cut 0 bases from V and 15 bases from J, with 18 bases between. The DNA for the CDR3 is TGCAGCGTTGAAGATCATGCGGGGGCCCCACGGTTCTTC. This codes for CSVEDHAGAPRFF.

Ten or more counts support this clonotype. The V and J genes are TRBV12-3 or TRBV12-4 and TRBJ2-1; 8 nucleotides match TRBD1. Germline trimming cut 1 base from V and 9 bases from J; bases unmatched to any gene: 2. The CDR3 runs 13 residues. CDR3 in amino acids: CASSLVTGVEQFF. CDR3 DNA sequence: TGTGCCAGCAGTTTAGTGACAGGGGTTGAGCAGTTCTTC.

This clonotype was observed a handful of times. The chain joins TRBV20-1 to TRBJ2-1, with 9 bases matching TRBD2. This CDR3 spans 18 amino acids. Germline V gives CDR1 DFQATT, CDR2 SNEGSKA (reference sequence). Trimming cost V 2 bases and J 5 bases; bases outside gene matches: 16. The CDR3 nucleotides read TGCAGTGCTAGAACGGTCCGCGGGGCTAGCGGGACCCACAATGAGCAGTTCTTC. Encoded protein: CSARTVRGASGTHNEQFF.

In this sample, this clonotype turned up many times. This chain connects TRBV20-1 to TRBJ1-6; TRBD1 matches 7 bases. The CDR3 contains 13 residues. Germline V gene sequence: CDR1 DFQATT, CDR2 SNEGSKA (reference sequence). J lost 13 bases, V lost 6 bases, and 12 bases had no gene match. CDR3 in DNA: TGCAGTGCCACCGGGACAGCCGATAGTCCCCTCCACTTT. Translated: CSATGTADSPLHF.

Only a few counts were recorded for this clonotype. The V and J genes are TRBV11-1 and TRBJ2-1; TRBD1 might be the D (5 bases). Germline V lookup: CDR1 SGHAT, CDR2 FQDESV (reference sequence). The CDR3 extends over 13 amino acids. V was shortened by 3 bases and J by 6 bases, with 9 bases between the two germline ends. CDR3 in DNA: TGTGCCAGCAGCTTGTTTAGGGGCAATGAGCAGTTCTTC. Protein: CASSLFRGNEQFF.

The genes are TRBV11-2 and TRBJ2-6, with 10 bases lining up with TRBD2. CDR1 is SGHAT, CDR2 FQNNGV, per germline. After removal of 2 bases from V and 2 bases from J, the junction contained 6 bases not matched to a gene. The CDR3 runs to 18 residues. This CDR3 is CASSLWSLAGAGANVLTF. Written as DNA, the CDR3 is TGTGCCAGCAGCTTATGGTCCCTAGCGGGAGCTGGGGCCAACGTCCTGACTTTC. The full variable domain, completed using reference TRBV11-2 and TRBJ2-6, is EAGVAQSPRYKIIEKRQSVAFWCNPISGHATLYWYQQILGQGPKLLIQFQNNGVVDDSQLPKDRFSAERLKGVDSTLKIQPAKLEDSAVYLCASSLWSLAGAGANVLTFGAGSRLTVL.

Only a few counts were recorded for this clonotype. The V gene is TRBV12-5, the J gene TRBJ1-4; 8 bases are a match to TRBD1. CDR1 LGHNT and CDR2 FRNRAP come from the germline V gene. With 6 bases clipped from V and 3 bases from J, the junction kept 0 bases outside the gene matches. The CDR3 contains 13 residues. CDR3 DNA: TGTGCTAGTGGGGGACAGGCTAATGAAAAACTGTTTTTT. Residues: CASGGQANEKLFF.

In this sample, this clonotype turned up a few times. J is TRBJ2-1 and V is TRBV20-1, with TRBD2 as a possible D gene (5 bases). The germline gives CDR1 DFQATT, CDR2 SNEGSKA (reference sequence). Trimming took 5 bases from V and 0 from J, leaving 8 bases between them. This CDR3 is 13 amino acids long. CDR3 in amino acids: CSAWTFSYNEQFF. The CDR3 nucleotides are TGCAGTGCTTGGACTTTCTCCTACAATGAGCAGTTCTTC.

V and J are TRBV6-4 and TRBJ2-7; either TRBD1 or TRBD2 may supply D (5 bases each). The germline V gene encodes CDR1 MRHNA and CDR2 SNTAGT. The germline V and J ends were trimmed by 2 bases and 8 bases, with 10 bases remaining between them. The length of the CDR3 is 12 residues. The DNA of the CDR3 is TGTGCCAGCAGTGACATTGGGGGAAAGCAGTACTTC. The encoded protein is CASSDIGGKQYF.

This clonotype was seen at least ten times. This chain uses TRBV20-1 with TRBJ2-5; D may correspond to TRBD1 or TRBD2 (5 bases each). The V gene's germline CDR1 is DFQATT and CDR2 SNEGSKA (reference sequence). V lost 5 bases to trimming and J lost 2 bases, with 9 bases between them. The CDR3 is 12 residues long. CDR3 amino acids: CSALGRQETQYF. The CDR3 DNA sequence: TGCAGTGCTTTGGGACGTCAAGAGACCCAGTACTTC.

CDR3 residues: CASSPGPRNTIYF. CDR3 coding DNA: TGTGCCAGCAGTCCGGGACCCCGAAACACCATATATTTT. The rearrangement joins TRBV6-1 to TRBJ1-3, with a weak D call TRBD1 (5 bases). CDR3 length equals 13 residues. Germline-derived CDR1 and CDR2 are MNHNS and SASEGT. V shed 5 bases and J shed 5 bases, with 10 bases lying between them.

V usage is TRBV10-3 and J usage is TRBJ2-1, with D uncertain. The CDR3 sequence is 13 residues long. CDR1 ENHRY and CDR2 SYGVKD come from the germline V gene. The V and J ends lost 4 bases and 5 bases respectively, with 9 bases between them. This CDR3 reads CAISGGADNEQFF. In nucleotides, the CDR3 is TGTGCCATCAGTGGAGGTGCGGACAATGAGCAGTTCTTC.

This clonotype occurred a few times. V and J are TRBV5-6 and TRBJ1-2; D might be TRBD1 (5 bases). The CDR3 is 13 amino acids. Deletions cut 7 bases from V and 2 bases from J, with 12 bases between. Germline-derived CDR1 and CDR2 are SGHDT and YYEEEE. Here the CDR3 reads CASGGDGNYGYTF. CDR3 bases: TGTGCCAGCGGAGGGGATGGGAACTATGGCTACACCTTC.

CDR3 nucleotides: TGTGCCACGTCTTCCCTACAGGTGCGCATCGCCTACGAGCAGTACTTC. Protein sequence: CATSSLQVRIAYEQYF. This sequence joins TRBV28 and TRBJ2-7, with D maybe TRBD1 (5 bases). The CDR3 runs to 16 residues. Deletions cut 10 bases from V and 2 bases from J, with 24 bases between. Germline V lookup: CDR1 MDHEN, CDR2 SYDVKM.

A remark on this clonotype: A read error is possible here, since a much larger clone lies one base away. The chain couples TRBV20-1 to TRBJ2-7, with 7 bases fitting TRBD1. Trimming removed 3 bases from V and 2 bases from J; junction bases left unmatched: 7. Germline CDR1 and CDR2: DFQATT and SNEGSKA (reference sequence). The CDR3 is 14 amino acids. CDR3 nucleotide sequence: TGCAGTGCTAGGAGGACAGGAGTAGCCTACGAGCAGTACTTC. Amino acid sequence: CSARRTGVAYEQYF.

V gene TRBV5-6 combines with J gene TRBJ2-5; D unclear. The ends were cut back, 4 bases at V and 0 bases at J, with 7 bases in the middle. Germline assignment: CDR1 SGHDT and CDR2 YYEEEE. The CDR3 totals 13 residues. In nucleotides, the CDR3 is TGTGCCAGCAGCCGCAGAAACCAAGAGACCCAGTACTTC. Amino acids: CASSRRNQETQYF.

The CDR3 region is CASSLGGGSGRDTQYF. DNA for the CDR3: TGTGCCAGCAGCTTGGGGGGCGGGAGCGGGCGAGATACGCAGTATTTT. The V call is TRBV5-6, the J call TRBJ2-3, with 7 positions matching TRBD2. Germline loops: CDR1 SGHDT, CDR2 YYEEEE. CDR3 length: 16 residues. V lost 0 bases and J lost 5; bases outside the gene matches: 9. The complete variable domain, with remaining parts taken from reference TRBV5-6 and TRBJ2-3, reads DAGVTQSPTHLIKTRGQQVTLRCSPKSGHDTVSWYQQALGQGPQFIFQYYEEEERQRGNFPDRFSGHQFPNYSSELNVNALLLGDSALYLCASSLGGGSGRDTQYFGPGTRLTVL.

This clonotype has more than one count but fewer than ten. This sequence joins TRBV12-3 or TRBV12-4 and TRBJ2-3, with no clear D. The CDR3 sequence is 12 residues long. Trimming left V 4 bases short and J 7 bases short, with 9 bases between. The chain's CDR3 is CASSSLRNTQYF. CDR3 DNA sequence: TGTGCCAGCAGTTCCCTCCGTAATACGCAGTATTTT.